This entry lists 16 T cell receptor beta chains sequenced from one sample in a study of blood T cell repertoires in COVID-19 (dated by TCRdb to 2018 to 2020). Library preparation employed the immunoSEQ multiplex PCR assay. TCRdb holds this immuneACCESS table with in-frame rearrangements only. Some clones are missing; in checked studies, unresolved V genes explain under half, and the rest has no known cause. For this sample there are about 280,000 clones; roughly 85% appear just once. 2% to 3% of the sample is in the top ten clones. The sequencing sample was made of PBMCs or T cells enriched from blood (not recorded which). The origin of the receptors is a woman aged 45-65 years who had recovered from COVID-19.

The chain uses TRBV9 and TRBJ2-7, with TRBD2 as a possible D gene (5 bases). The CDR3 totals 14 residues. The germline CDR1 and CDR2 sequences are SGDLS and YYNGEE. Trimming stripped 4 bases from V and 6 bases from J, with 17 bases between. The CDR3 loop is CASSFRTGESEQYF. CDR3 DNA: TGTGCCAGCAGCTTCCGGACTGGAGAGTCCGAGCAGTACTTC.

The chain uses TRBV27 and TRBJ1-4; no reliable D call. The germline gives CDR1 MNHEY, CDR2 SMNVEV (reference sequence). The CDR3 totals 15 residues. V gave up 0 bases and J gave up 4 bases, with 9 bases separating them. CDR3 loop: CASSLSAGFNEKLFF. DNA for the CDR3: TGTGCCAGCAGTTTATCGGCAGGATTTAATGAAAAACTGTTTTTT. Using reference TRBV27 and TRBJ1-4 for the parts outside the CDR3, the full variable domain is EAQVTQNPRYLITVTGKKLTVTCSQNMNHEYMSWYRQDPGLGLRQIYYSMNVEVTDKGDVPEGYKVSRKEKRNFPLILESPSPNQTSLYFCASSLSAGFNEKLFFGSGTQLSVL.

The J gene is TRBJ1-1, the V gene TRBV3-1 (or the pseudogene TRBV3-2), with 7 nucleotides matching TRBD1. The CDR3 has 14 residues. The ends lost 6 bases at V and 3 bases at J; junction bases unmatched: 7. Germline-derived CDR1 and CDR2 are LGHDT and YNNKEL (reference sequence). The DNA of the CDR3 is TGTGCCAGCAGTCGGGACAGTCCCTACACTGAAGCTTTCTTT. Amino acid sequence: CASSRDSPYTEAFF.

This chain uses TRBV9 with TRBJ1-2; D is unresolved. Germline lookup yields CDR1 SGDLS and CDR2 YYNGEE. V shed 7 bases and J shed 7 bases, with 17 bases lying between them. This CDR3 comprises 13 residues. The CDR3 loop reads CASGGGRAGGYTF. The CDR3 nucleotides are TGTGCCAGCGGCGGCGGACGCGCGGGTGGCTACACCTTC. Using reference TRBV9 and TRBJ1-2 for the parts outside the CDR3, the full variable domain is DSGVTQTPKHLITATGQRVTLRCSPRSGDLSVYWYQQSLDQGLQFLIQYYNGEERAKGNILERFSAQQFPDLHSELNLSSLELGDSALYFCASGGGRAGGYTFGSGTRLTVV.

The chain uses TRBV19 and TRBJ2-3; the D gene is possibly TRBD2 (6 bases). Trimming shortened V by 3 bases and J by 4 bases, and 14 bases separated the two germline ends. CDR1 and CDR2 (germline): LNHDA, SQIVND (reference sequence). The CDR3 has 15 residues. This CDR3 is CASSIGDSLSDTQYF. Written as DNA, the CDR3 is TGTGCCAGTAGTATCGGGGACTCCCTATCAGATACGCAGTATTTT.

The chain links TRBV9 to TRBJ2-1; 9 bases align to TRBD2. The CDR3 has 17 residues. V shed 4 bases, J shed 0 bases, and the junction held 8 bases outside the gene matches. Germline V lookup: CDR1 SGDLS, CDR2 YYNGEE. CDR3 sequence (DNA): TGTGCCAGCAGCCCCCGACTAGCGGAGAGCTCCTACAATGAGCAGTTCTTC. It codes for CASSPRLAESSYNEQFF.

Here the CDR3 DNA reads TGTGCCAGCAGCCCGACTAGCGGGAGCTCCGAGCAGTACTTC. Translation: CASSPTSGSSEQYF. V is TRBV3-1 (or the pseudogene TRBV3-2) and J is TRBJ2-7; 12 positions agree with TRBD2. Germline CDR1 and CDR2: LGHDT and YNNKEL (reference sequence). This CDR3 comprises 14 residues. With V trimmed by 4 bases and J by 6 bases, 4 bases remained unmatched.

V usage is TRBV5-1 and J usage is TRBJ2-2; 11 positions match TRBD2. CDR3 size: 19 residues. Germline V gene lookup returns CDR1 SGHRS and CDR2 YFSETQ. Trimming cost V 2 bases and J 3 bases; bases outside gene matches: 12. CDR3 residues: CASSFYYSGTSGHTGELFF. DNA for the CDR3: TGCGCCAGCAGCTTCTACTACTCCGGGACTAGCGGTCACACCGGGGAGCTGTTTTTT.

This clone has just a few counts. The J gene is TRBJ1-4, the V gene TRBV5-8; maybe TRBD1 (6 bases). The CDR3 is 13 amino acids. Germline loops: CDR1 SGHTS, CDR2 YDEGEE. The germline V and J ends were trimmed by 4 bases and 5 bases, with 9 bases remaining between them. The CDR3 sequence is CASSGGLNEKLFF. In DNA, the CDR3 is TGTGCCAGCAGCGGGGGCCTGAATGAAAAACTGTTTTTT. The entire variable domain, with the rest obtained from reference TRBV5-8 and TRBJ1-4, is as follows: EAGVTQSPTHLIKTRGQQATLRCSPISGHTSVYWYQQALGLGLQFLLWYDEGEERNRGNFPPRFSGRQFPNYSSELNVNALELEDSALYLCASSGGLNEKLFFGSGTQLSVL.

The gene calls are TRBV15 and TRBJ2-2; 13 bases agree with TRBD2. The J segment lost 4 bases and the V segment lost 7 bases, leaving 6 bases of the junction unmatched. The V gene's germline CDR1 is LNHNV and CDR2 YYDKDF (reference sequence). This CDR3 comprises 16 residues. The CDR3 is CATNQLAGGRTGELFF. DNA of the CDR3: TGTGCCACCAACCAACTAGCGGGGGGGCGCACCGGGGAGCTGTTTTTT.

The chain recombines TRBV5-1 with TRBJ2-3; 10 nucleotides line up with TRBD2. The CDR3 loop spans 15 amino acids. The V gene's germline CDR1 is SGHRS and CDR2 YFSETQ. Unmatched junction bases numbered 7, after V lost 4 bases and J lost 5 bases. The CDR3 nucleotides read TGCGCCAGCAGCGCCGGGACTAGCGAAGTAGATACGCAGTATTTT. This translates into CASSAGTSEVDTQYF.

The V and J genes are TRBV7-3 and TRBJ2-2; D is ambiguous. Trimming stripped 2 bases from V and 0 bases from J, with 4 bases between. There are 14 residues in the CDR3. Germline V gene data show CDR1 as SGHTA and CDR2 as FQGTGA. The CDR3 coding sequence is TGTGCCAGCAGCTTATCTCCGAACACCGGGGAGCTGTTTTTT. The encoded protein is CASSLSPNTGELFF.

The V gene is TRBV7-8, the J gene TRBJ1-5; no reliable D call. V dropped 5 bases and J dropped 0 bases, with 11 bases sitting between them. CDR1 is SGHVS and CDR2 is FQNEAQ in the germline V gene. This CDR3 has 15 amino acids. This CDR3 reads CASSRLGGSNQPQHF. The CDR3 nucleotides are TGTGCCAGCAGCCGCCTAGGTGGTAGCAATCAGCCCCAGCATTTT.

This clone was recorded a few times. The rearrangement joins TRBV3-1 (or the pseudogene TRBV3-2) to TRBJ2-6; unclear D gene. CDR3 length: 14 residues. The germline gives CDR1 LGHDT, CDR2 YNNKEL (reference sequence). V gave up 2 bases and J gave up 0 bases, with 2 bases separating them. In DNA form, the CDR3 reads TGTGCCAGCAGCCAACACTCTGGGGCCAACGTCCTGACTTTC. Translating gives CASSQHSGANVLTF.

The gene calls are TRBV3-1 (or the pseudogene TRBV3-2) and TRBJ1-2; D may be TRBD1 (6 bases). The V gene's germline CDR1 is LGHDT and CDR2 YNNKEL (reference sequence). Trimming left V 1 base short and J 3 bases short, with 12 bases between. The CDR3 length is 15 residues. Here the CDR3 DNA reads TGTGCCAGCAGCCAAGGGACAGAGGTGCACTATGGCTACACCTTC. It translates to CASSQGTEVHYGYTF.

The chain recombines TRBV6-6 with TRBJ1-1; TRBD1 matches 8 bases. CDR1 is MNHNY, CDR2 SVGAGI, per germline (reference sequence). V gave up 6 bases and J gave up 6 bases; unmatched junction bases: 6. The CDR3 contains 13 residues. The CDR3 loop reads CASSHGQGSEAFF. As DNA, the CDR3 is TGTGCCAGCAGCCACGGACAGGGCTCTGAAGCTTTCTTT.